The following is a T cell receptor beta chain sequence with its context. As yet, its antigen is unknown. The protocol attached unique molecular identifiers to individual cDNA molecules. A single record per CDR3 protein comes from TCRdb applying MiXCR to the 5' RACE reads. The sample holds 85,000 to 100,000 distinct CDR3 sequences, around a sixth seen once. Looked up from germline, CDR1 is MNHEY and CDR2 is SMNVEV (reference sequence). Losses at the gene ends were 5 bases for V and 0 bases for J; bases not matched to a gene: 9. This CDR3 spans 17 amino acids. This sample stems from a study of early T cells in non-severe SARS-CoV-2 infection. Study-level findings and limits: A preference for anti-spike CD8 responses marked VDJdb matching, which missed private and CD4 specificities.

The sequencing used whole blood, collected at baseline. J is TRBJ1-3 and V is TRBV27, with 8 bases fitting TRBD1. This clonotype was obtained from an adult who was a healthcare worker with PCR-confirmed SARS-CoV-2 infection or an uninfected control (not recorded which). CDR3 sequence: CASSPGTGWGSGNTIYF. CDR3 sequence (DNA): TGTGCCAGCAGTCCAGGGACAGGTTGGGGCTCTGGAAACACCATATATTTT.